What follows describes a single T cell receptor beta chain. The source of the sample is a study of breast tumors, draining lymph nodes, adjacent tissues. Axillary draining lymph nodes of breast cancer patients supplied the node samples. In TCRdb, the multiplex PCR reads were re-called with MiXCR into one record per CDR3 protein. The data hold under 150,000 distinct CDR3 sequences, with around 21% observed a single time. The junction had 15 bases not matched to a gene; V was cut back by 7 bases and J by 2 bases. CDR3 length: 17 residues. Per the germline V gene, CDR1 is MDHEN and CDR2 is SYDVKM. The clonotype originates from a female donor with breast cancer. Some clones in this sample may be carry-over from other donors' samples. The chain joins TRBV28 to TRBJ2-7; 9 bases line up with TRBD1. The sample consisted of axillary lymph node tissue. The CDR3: CASIPRLLGTGTYEQYF. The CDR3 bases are TGTGCCAGCATCCCCAGGCTTCTGGGGACAGGGACCTACGAGCAGTACTTC. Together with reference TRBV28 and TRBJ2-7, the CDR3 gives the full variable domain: DVKVTQSSRYLVKRTGEKVFLECVQDMDHENMFWYRQDPGLGLRLIYFSYDVKMKEKGDIPEGYSVSREKKERFSLILESASTNQTSMYLCASIPRLLGTGTYEQYFGPGTRLTVT.